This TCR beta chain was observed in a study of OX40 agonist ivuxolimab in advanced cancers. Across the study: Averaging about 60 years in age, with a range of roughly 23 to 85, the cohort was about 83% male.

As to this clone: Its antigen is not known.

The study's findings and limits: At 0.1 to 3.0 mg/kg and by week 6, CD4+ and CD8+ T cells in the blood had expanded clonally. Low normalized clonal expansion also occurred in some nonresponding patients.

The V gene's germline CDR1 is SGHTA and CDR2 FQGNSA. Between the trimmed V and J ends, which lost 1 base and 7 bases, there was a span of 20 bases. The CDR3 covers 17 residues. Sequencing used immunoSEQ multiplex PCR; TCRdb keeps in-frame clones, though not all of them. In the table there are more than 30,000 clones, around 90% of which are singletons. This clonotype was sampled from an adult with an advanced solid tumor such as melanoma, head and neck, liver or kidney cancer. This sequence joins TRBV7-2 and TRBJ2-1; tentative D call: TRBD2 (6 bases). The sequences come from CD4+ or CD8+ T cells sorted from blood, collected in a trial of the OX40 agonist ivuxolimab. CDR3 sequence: CASSLVGWGLLENEQFF. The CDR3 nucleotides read TGTGCCAGCAGCTTAGTTGGGTGGGGACTCCTAGAGAATGAGCAGTTCTTC.